The text below deals with one TCR beta chain. The data were produced by immunoSEQ multiplex PCR, yet TCRdb's version contains in-frame clones alone and is incomplete. The data hold some 320,000 clones, with approximately 86% observed a single time. This entry belongs to a study of Ad26.COV2.S vaccination and SARS-CoV-2 variants. Study-level background: Donor got 5x10^10 or 1x10^11 viral particles of Ad26.COV2.S.

Documented treatment: some 20 received Ad26.COV2.S at low or high dose, single or two shots; about 5 received placebo; per-sample allocation not given. Each sample was drawn 63 days after the first injection (of vaccine or placebo). Vaccination employed an Ad26 vector expressing the Wuhan-strain SARS-CoV-2 spike. Germline values: CDR1 MDHEN, CDR2 SYDVKM. V was pared by 7 bases and J by 0 bases, with 8 bases of the junction left unmatched. CDR3 length: 15 residues. The clonotype was recovered from a person between 18 and 60 years old who received the Ad26.COV2.S COVID-19 vaccine or a placebo. The sequencing here drew on peripheral blood, taken in a trial of Ad26.COV2.S vaccine versus placebo. V gene TRBV28 combines with J gene TRBJ2-7; 8 nucleotides agree with TRBD2. For the CDR3, the DNA is TGTGCCAGCACCTTCGGGGGGGACCTCTCCTACGAGCAGTACTTC. Protein: CASTFGGDLSYEQYF.